The clone carrying this TCR beta chain was recorded once. Participant ages covered roughly 18 to 89 years across 24 US areas. Assignments of participants to cohorts depended upon their own reported clinical history. The entry originates in a study of blood T cell repertoires in COVID-19. Turning to the study itself: Some COVID-19 samples were acute and others convalescent; all came from the United States, Italy and Spain.

Original data processing: Researchers report that nucleated cell counts were estimated from reference gene primer amplification. Profiling relied on immunoSEQ multiplex PCR, and the TCRdb table lists in-frame clones only, not all of them. V and J calls and clone size are given by that table; D and trimming were obtained from the DNA. The sample has about 190,000 clones; about 88% are singletons. V gave up 5 bases and J gave up 10 bases, with 15 bases separating them. The CDR3 has 13 residues. CDR1 is GTSNPN and CDR2 is SVGIG in the germline V gene (reference sequence). The clonotype originates from a woman aged 40 to 50 in a cohort exposed to, infected with or recovered from COVID-19 (not recorded which). Sequencing was carried out using PBMCs or T cells enriched from blood (not recorded which). The chain links TRBV30 to TRBJ1-6, with a possible D match to TRBD1 (5 bases). The CDR3 is CAWGGTGGSPLHF. For the CDR3, the DNA is TGTGCCTGGGGTGGGACTGGTGGATCACCCCTCCACTTT. Full variable domain (rest looked up from reference TRBV30 and TRBJ1-6): SQTIHQWPATLVQPVGSPLSLECTVEGTSNPNLYWYRQAAGRGLQLLFYSVGIGQISSEVPQNLSASRPQDRQFILSSKKLLLSDSGFYLCAWGGTGGSPLHFGNGTRLTVT.